The rows below give T cell receptor beta chains drawn from one sample of a study of CD8 T cells in ankylosing spondylitis. TCRdb ran MiXCR on the 5' RACE reads and lists one entry per CDR3 protein. The sample shows about 840,000 distinct CDR3 sequences, 12% of them seen only once. Input material: blood, either unsorted or a sorted T cell fraction (not recorded which). The receptor source for this set is a male donor with ankylosing spondylitis. Each CDR3 is given with its conserved first and last residue. The D gene is left open where the match is weak. Only some rows state a clone size, as once, few, many or a class for expanded clones.

>-|many|TRBV7-3|TRBJ1-1
TGTGCCAGCAGCTTAAAGGGGTTGAACACTGAAGCTTTCTTT
CASSLKGLNTEAFF
>-|-|TRBV7-3|TRBJ2-4
TGTGCCAGCTCACCCTCGGGCGGGGCCCTACTAGCCAAAAACATTCAGTACTTC
CASSPSGGALLAKNIQYF
>-|few|TRBV20-1|TRBJ2-5
TGCAGTGCTAGACAGGGGAAAGAGACCCAGTACTTC
CSARQGKETQYF
>-|few|TRBV7-3|TRBJ2-1
TGTGCCAGCAGCTTAAATGCGCACAATGAGCAGTTCTTC
CASSLNAHNEQFF
>-|few|TRBV7-2|TRBJ2-6
TGTGCCAGCAGCTCGTCTCTGGGGGCCAACGTCCTGACTTTC
CASSSSLGANVLTF
>TRBD1|-|TRBV5-1|TRBJ2-5
TGCGCCAGCAGCTTTCAGGGGGCAGGAGGAGAGACCCAGTACTTC
CASSFQGAGGETQYF
>-|-|TRBV5-1|TRBJ2-3
TGCGCCAGCAGACAGGAGGTCGATACGCAGTATTTT
CASRQEVDTQYF
>-|-|TRBV20-1|TRBJ2-1
TGCAGTGCCTCGACGGACCAGAATGAGCAGTTCTTC
CSASTDQNEQFF
>-|many|TRBV24-1|TRBJ1-5
TGTGCCACCAGTGATTTTTCGGGGGGCTCAAATCAGCCCCAGCATTTT
CATSDFSGGSNQPQHF
>TRBD1|-|TRBV20-1|TRBJ2-7
TGCAGTGCTAAACGGGACAGTGCTACCTACGAGCAGTACTTC
CSAKRDSATYEQYF
>TRBD2|-|TRBV10-3|TRBJ2-3
TGTGCCATCAGGACTAGCGGTATGGGGCCAGATACGCAGTATTTT
CAIRTSGMGPDTQYF
>-|few|TRBV20-1|TRBJ2-5
TGCAGTGCGACGGACAGCAATCAAGAGACCCAGTACTTC
CSATDSNQETQYF